Presented here are 18 T cell receptor beta chains from one specimen sequenced in a study of T cells in women clearing cervical HPV infection. TCRdb's table, derived via immunoSEQ multiplex PCR, lists solely in-frame clones and lacks some. The sample includes 46,000 or so clones. Material: blood buffy coat. The receptors derive from a woman aged 18 to 69 with a cervical HPV16 infection that either progressed to CIN3+ or cleared (not recorded which).

Comment on this clone: The sample has other DNA sequences that encode this CDR3 too. CDR3 DNA, as far as it was read: TGCAGCGTCGGGGGGACAGGGGCCCACGAG. Its protein is CSVGGTGAHE. The whole CDR3 protein reads CSVGGTGAHEQYF. V is TRBV29-1 and J is TRBJ2-7, with TRBD1 matching 10 bases. The CDR3 goes on 3 residues after the read ends, and that part is filled in from the germline J gene. From germline, CDR1 is SQVTM and CDR2 ANQGSEA. J was trimmed by 5 bases and V by 6 bases; bases with no gene match: 7. The CDR3 loop spans 13 amino acids.

Remarks on this clone: The read is 3 residues too short to cover the CDR3 end, so that end is filled in from the germline J gene. The gene calls are TRBV29-1 and TRBJ1-2; the D is unclear. The CDR3 is made up of 13 amino acids. CDR1 is SQVTM and CDR2 is ANQGSEA in the germline V gene. V was shortened by 5 bases and J by 5 bases, with 15 bases between the two germline ends. CDR3 region: CSVLDWSPYGYTF. The DNA read from the CDR3 is TGCAGCGTTCTTGACTGGTCCCCATATGGC.

A note on this clone: The read finishes 3 residues shy of the CDR3 end, and the germline J gene is used to complete it. The rearrangement uses TRBV5-5 and TRBJ2-7; 7 bases are shared with TRBD1. V gave up 1 base and J gave up 6 bases; unmatched junction bases: 10. This CDR3 is 15 amino acids long. Germline assignment: CDR1 SGHKS and CDR2 YYEKEE (reference sequence). CDR3: CASSLTGQPYSEQYF. The covered CDR3 bases are TGTGCCAGCAGCTTGACGGGACAGCCGTATTCCGAG.

CDR3 DNA (partial): TGTGCCACTGCAGGGGGGAACCAAGAGACC. Translation gives CATAGGNQET. The entire CDR3 sequence reads CATAGGNQETQYF. The chain is built from TRBV18 and TRBJ2-5, with a weak D call TRBD1 (7 bases). Read data end 3 residues before the CDR3 end; the end is taken from the germline J gene. The CDR3 has 13 residues. Trimming took 10 bases from V and 0 from J, leaving 12 bases between them. Germline CDR1 is KGHSH and CDR2 is LQKENI. The variable domain in full, completed from reference TRBV18 and TRBJ2-5, reads NAGVMQNPRHLVRRRGQEARLRCSPMKGHSHVYWYRQLPEEGLKFMVYLQKENIIDESGMPKERFSAEFPKEGPSILRIQQVVRGDSAAYFCATAGGNQETQYFGPGTRLLVL.

As regards this clone: Sequencing ends 3 residues short of the CDR3 end; the germline J gene provides the rest. The rearrangement links TRBV2 to TRBJ1-2; D call uncertain. This CDR3 comprises 12 residues. Germline CDR1 reads SNHLY; CDR2 reads FYNNEI. Partial CDR3 DNA: TGTGCCAGCAGTGAAGATAGCAATGAC. This gives the protein CASSEDSND. The full CDR3 protein reads CASSEDSNDYTF.

Turning to this clone: The read ends 3 residues shy of where the CDR3 ends; the end is completed using the germline J gene. The V call is TRBV14, the J call TRBJ1-2; TRBD1 might be the D (6 bases). The CDR3 sequence is 14 residues long. Germline CDR1 reads SGHDN; CDR2 reads FVKESK. The CDR3 here is CASSQLTGGEGYTF. CDR3 DNA, as far as it was read: TGTGCCAGCAGCCAACTGACAGGAGGAGAAGGC.

Notes on this clone: Sequencing ends 3 residues short of the CDR3 end; the germline J gene provides the rest. This sequence joins TRBV19 and TRBJ1-6; D is undetermined. This CDR3 has 16 amino acids. The germline CDR1 and CDR2 sequences are LNHDA and SQIVND (reference sequence). V lost 3 bases and J lost 7, with 16 bases in between. The covered CDR3 bases are TGTGCCAGTAGTATGTCCCCAGGAATGGCGAATTCACCC. Translation: CASSMSPGMANSP. The whole CDR3 reads CASSMSPGMANSPLHF.

Note on this clone: The CDR3 end lies 3 residues beyond the end of the read and is filled in from the germline J gene. The J gene is TRBJ2-1, the V gene TRBV19; no clear D. Trimming stripped 4 bases from V and 4 bases from J, with 2 bases between. The CDR3 contains 11 residues. Germline CDR1 LNHDA, CDR2 SQIVND (reference sequence). This CDR3 reads CASSTYNEQFF. CDR3 DNA (partial): TGTGCCAGTAGTACGTACAATGAG.

CDR3 loop: CASSLGNSGTETQYF. The sequenced CDR3 bases are TGTGCCAGCAGCTTAGGGAATAGCGGGACAGAGACC. The rearrangement joins TRBV7-3 to TRBJ2-5; 8 nucleotides match TRBD2. The CDR3 goes on 3 residues after the read ends, and that part is filled in from the germline J gene. Germline V gives CDR1 SGHTA, CDR2 FQGTGA. V lost 2 bases and J lost 4; bases outside the gene matches: 6. This CDR3 has 15 residues.

A remark on this clone: Read data end 3 residues before the CDR3 end; the end is taken from the germline J gene. The rearrangement joins TRBV12-3 or TRBV12-4 to TRBJ2-1; D not resolved. Trimming left V 6 bases short and J 9 bases short, with 9 bases between. The length of the CDR3 is 11 residues. The part of the CDR3 DNA that was read is TGTGCCAGCAGCCAAAAGGGTGAG. Protein sequence: CASSQKGE. The entire CDR3 protein is CASSQKGEQFF.

As for this clone: The read gets to within 3 residues of the CDR3 end, and the germline J gene fills in the rest. The chain carries TRBV9 and TRBJ2-5, with D possibly being TRBD2 (6 bases). Trimming pared 0 bases from V and 6 bases from J, leaving 12 bases between. Germline V CDR1 and CDR2: SGDLS, YYNGEE. This CDR3 contains 14 residues. The chain's CDR3 is CASSVARGDQTQYF. Incomplete CDR3 DNA: TGTGCCAGCAGCGTAGCCCGCGGGGATCAGACC.

On this clone: The read ends 3 residues shy of where the CDR3 ends; the end is completed using the germline J gene. This chain links TRBV7-8 with TRBJ2-7, with D hard to call. Germline CDR1 is SGHVS and CDR2 is FQNEAQ. CDR3 length: 13 residues. V was shortened by 4 bases and J by 1 base, with 8 bases between the two germline ends. The chain's CDR3 is CASSSLISYEQYF. Incomplete CDR3 DNA: TGTGCCAGCAGCTCCCTTATTTCCTACGAG.

With respect to this clone: The read ends 3 residues shy of where the CDR3 ends; the end is completed using the germline J gene. The V gene is TRBV7-3, the J gene TRBJ2-3; D might be TRBD2 (6 bases). The CDR3 consists of 13 residues. Germline V gene sequence: CDR1 SGHTA, CDR2 FQGTGA. The V end was cut by 2 bases, the J end by 3 bases, with 6 bases between. CDR3 sequence: CASSLGGTDTQYF. CDR3 DNA (partial): TGTGCCAGCAGCTTAGGGGGGACAGATACG.

With regard to this clone: The read ends 3 residues early relative to the CDR3; the germline J gene fills the gap. This chain connects TRBV6-2 or TRBV6-3 to TRBJ2-1; weak D call: TRBD2 (6 bases). The length of the CDR3 is 16 residues. Trimming shortened V by 8 bases and J by 6 bases, and 23 bases separated the two germline ends. Germline V gives CDR1 MNHEY, CDR2 SVGEGT. The CDR3 DNA, read in part, is TGTGCCAGCGGCCGGGACTCCCTATCGAATCGCAATGAG. Protein: CASGRDSLSNRNE. The entire CDR3 reads CASGRDSLSNRNEQFF.

Worth noting for this clone: Read sequence stops 3 residues before the CDR3 end, and the germline J gene provides the missing end. The chain couples TRBV7-3 to TRBJ2-7; D uncertain. Trimming pared 4 bases from V and 6 bases from J, leaving 10 bases between. CDR3 length: 12 residues. Germline-derived CDR1 and CDR2 are SGHTA and FQGTGA. The CDR3 bases that were read are TGTGCCAGCAGCTCACACCAAGGCGAG. It encodes CASSSHQGE. The CDR3, in full, reads CASSSHQGEQYF.

The DNA read from the CDR3 is TGTGCCAGCGGGTTGCGGGAGGGCCTCGGCGAGACC. Protein: CASGLREGLGET. Given in full, the CDR3 is CASGLREGLGETQYF. V usage is TRBV11-3 and J usage is TRBJ2-5; 9 nucleotides align to TRBD2. The read ends 3 residues shy of where the CDR3 ends; the end is completed using the germline J gene. V lost 8 bases, J lost 5 bases, and 12 bases stayed unmatched. The CDR3 is 15 residues long. The germline gives CDR1 SGHNT, CDR2 YENEEA.

About this clone: The read stops 3 residues short of the end of the CDR3; the missing end is completed from the germline J gene. The J gene is TRBJ2-2, the V gene TRBV2, with D perhaps TRBD2 (6 bases). This CDR3 is built from 13 residues. Germline-derived CDR1 and CDR2 are SNHLY and FYNNEI. V lost 8 bases, J lost 2 bases, and 9 bases lay in between. The part of the CDR3 DNA that was read is TGTGCCAGCCGCGGGGACAACACCGGGGAG. Translating it yields CASRGDNTGE. The CDR3 in its entirety is CASRGDNTGELFF.

For this clone: A read error may account for a junction end that differs from germline. The CDR3 is cut off 3 residues early in the read; its end comes from the germline J gene. Other nucleotide sequences from this sample produce the same CDR3. The chain carries TRBV30 and TRBJ1-3; 8 bases are shared with TRBD1. The CDR3 extends over 16 amino acids. CDR1 and CDR2 (germline): GTSNPN, SVGIG (reference sequence). The CDR3 reads CAWSVGDRLLGNTIYF. CDR3 bases read: TGTGCCTGGAGTGTAGGGGACAGGCTTCTGGGAAACACG.